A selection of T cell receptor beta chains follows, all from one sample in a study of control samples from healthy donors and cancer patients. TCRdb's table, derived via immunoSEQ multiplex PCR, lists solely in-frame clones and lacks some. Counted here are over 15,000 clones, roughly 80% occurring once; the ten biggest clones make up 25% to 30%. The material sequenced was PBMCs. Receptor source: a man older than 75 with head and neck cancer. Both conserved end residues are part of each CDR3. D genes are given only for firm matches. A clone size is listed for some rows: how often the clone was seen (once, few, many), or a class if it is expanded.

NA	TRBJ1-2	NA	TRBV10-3	CAISESTGYGYGYTF	TGTGCCATCAGTGAGTCGACCGGGTATGGGTATGGCTACACCTTC
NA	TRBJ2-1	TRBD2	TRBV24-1	CATSDWGLVNEQFF	TGTGCCACCAGTGATTGGGGACTAGTCAATGAGCAGTTCTTC
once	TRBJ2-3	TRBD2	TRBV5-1	CASSLVGTSATGDTQYF	TGCGCCAGCAGCTTGGTGGGTACTAGCGCTACGGGAGATACGCAGTATTTT
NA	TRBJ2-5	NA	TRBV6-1	CASSEQKETQYF	TGTGCCAGCAGTGAACAGAAAGAGACCCAGTACTTC
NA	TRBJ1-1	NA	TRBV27	CASSSNFGTEAFF	TGTGCCAGCAGCTCTAATTTTGGCACTGAAGCTTTCTTT
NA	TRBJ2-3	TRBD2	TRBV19	CASGRAKGSGVSTDTQYF	TGTGCCAGTGGTAGGGCCAAGGGTAGCGGGGTCAGCACAGATACGCAGTATTTT
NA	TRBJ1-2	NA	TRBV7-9	CASSPTGNYGYTF	TGTGCCAGCAGCCCCACAGGGAACTATGGCTACACCTTC
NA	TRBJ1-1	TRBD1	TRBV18	CASSPTTDRAVEAFF	TGTGCCAGCTCACCCACCACGGACAGGGCAGTTGAAGCTTTCTTT
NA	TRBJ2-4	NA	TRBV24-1	CATSESGTAKENIQYF	TGTGCCACCAGTGAGAGCGGGACAGCCAAAGAAAACATTCAGTACTTC
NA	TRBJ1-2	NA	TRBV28	CASRVQAEYGYTF	TGTGCCAGCAGAGTACAGGCCGAGTATGGCTACACCTTC
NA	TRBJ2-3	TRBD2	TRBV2	CAISTSGGSRTDTQYF	TGTGCCATCTCGACTAGCGGGGGCTCTCGCACAGATACGCAGTATTTT
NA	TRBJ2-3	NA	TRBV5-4	CASSLGSHHPYTDTQYF	TGTGCCAGCAGCTTGGGCTCGCATCACCCATACACAGATACGCAGTATTTT
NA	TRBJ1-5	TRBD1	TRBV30	CAWASQGGQPQHF	TGTGCCTGGGCGTCTCAGGGGGGACAGCCCCAGCATTTT
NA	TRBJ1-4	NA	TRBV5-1	CASSLGLRESATNEKLFF	TGCGCCAGCAGCTTGGGGCTTCGGGAGTCGGCAACTAATGAAAAACTGTTTTTT
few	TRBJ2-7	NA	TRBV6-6	CASSYFDYPMYF	TGTGCCAGCAGTTACTTCGACTACCCCATGTACTTC
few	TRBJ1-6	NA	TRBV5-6	CASSVDMDNSPLHF	TGTGCCAGCAGCGTCGACATGGATAATTCACCCCTCCACTTT
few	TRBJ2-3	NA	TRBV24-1	CATALGGGSDTQYF	TGTGCCACGGCGCTAGGTGGTGGGTCGGATACGCAGTATTTT
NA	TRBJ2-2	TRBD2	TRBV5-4	CASSPGLAGGQGTGELFF	TGTGCCAGCAGCCCGGGACTAGCGGGAGGGCAGGGCACCGGGGAGCTGTTTTTT
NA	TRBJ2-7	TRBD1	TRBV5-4	CASSYRGPYEQYF	TGTGCCAGCAGTTACAGGGGGCCTTACGAGCAGTACTTC
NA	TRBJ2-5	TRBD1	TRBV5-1	CASSSVQGFQETQYF	TGCGCCAGCAGCTCGGTACAGGGGTTCCAAGAGACCCAGTACTTC
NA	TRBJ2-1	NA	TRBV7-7	CASSYGDEPYNEQFF	TGTGCCAGCAGCTACGGGGACGAACCCTACAATGAGCAGTTCTTC
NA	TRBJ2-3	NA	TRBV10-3	CAISESGVPSDTQYF	TGTGCCATCAGTGAGTCCGGCGTCCCGTCAGATACGCAGTATTTT
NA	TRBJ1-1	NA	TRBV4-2	CASSPWGGFGTEAFF	TGTGCCAGCAGCCCATGGGGAGGGTTCGGCACTGAAGCTTTCTTT
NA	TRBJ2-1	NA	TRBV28	CASSPGGASYNEQFF	TGTGCCAGCAGCCCAGGGGGGGCCTCCTACAATGAGCAGTTCTTC
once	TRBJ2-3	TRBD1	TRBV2	CASSEPDRVRTDTQYF	TGTGCCAGCAGTGAACCCGACAGGGTTCGCACAGATACGCAGTATTTT
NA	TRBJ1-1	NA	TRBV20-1	CSASRWTANTEAFF	TGCAGTGCTAGTAGGTGGACGGCGAACACTGAAGCTTTCTTT
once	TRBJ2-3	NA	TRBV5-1	CASTQPGTDTQYF	TGCGCCAGTACCCAGCCGGGCACAGATACGCAGTATTTT
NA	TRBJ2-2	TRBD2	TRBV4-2	CASSREIAGGRDTGELFF	TGTGCCAGCAGCCGGGAAATAGCGGGGGGCCGGGACACCGGGGAGCTGTTTTTT
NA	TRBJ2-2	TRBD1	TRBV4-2	CASSQESVGQGYGELFF	TGTGCCAGCAGCCAAGAGTCGGTGGGACAGGGGTACGGGGAGCTGTTTTTT
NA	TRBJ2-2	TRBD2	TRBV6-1	CASSELAGGRGELFF	TGTGCCAGCAGTGAACTAGCGGGGGGCCGGGGGGAGCTGTTTTTT
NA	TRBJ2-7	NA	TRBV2	CASSDRPDYEQYF	TGTGCCAGCAGTGATAGGCCAGACTACGAGCAGTACTTC
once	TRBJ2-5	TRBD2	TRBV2	CASSETPGNPGTSGTSLGTQYF	TGTGCCAGCAGTGAAACCCCAGGCAACCCCGGGACTAGCGGGACCTCCCTTGGGACCCAGTACTTC
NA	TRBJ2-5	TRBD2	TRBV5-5	CASSLGVTSGGQETQYF	TGTGCCAGCAGCTTGGGCGTGACTAGCGGGGGCCAAGAGACCCAGTACTTC
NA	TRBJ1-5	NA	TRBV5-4	CASTKFGENNQPQHF	TGTGCCAGCACCAAGTTTGGGGAAAACAATCAGCCCCAGCATTTT
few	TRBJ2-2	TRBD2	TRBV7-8	CASSFPEREENTGELFF	TGTGCCAGCAGCTTCCCAGAACGGGAGGAGAACACCGGGGAGCTGTTTTTT
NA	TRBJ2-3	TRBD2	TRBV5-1	CASSLAGAGGIRTDTQYF	TGCGCCAGCAGCTTGGCCGGGGCGGGGGGGATCCGCACAGATACGCAGTATTTT
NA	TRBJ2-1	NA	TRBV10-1	CASSGPGLPVGEQFF	TGCGCCAGCAGTGGGCCGGGACTCCCCGTAGGTGAGCAGTTCTTC